This entry concerns a single T cell receptor (beta chain). Its antigen is undetermined. CDR1 SGHDT and CDR2 YYEEEE come from the germline V gene. The CDR3 covers 13 residues. The germline V and J ends were trimmed by 3 bases and 4 bases, with 8 bases remaining between them. These data belong to a study of shared clonotypes between healthy human individuals. Points from the study as a whole: Clonotypes which were not shared had lower generation probabilities than clonotypes that all four donors shared.

Evenly divided among several immunoSEQ plates was the genomic DNA of each subset. This table comes from immunoSEQ multiplex PCR, and its TCRdb copy is limited to in-frame clones, with some not included. The sample includes approximately 2.5 million clones, roughly nine tenths seen only once; the top ten take 0.14%. Material: naive CD4+ T cells sorted from blood. Subset in this sample: CD45RA+ positively selected. The chain links TRBV5-6 to TRBJ2-1; no clear D. The sequence derives from a man between 18 and 35 years old in good health. Written as DNA, the CDR3 is TGTGCCAGCAGCTCCCGGCCTTACAATGAGCAGTTCTTC. It codes for CASSSRPYNEQFF.